The 23 T cell receptor beta chains presented below share a single source sample, sequenced in a study of low-dose radiotherapy and immunotherapy resistance in tumors. With TRAV- and TRBV-specific primers, first-strand cDNA was made, covering the alpha and beta chains. TCRs were amplified for 15 to 25 PCR cycles with a constant-region primer and V-primer adapter. TCRdb reprocessed the reads via MiXCR and lists one record per CDR3 protein. The table lists more than 90,000 distinct CDR3 sequences, about 20% of them singletons, with over 3.5% in the top ten. Specified time point: after trial treatment. Treatment of the sample: LDRT plus nivolumab, ipilimumab, low-dose cyclophosphamide and aspirin (RACIN trial). The source was PBMCs, collected after low-dose radiotherapy plus immunotherapy. These receptors all come from a male donor with prostate cancer.

This clonotype was detected only a few times. A much larger clonotype is one base distant, so this may be a read error. The J gene is TRBJ2-7, the V gene TRBV6-6; unclear D gene. Trimming shortened V by 2 bases and J by 3 bases, and 8 bases separated the two germline ends. Germline V CDR1 and CDR2: MNHNY, SVGAGI (reference sequence). The CDR3 has 13 amino acids. CDR3 sequence: CASSYQENYEQYF. The CDR3, as DNA: TGTGCCAGCAGTTACCAGGAGAACTACGAGCAGTACTTC.

The rearrangement joins TRBV6-5 to TRBJ2-7, with 8 nucleotides matching TRBD1. From germline, CDR1 is MNHEY and CDR2 SVGAGI. J was trimmed by 7 bases and V by 0 bases; bases with no gene match: 2. CDR3 length equals 13 residues. The CDR3 loop is CASSYSTGDEQYF. The CDR3 DNA is TGTGCCAGCAGTTACTCGACAGGGGATGAGCAGTACTTC.

This clonotype came up many times. The V and J genes are TRBV7-2 and TRBJ2-6, with D perhaps matching TRBD1 (6 bases). The CDR3 has 17 residues. Germline values: CDR1 SGHTA, CDR2 FQGNSA. Trimming left V 5 bases short and J 0 bases short, with 14 bases between. The DNA of the CDR3 is TGTGCCAGCAGCATCGGGACACCCACCTCTGGGGCCAACGTCCTGACTTTC. Translation: CASSIGTPTSGANVLTF.

The genes are TRBV6-1 and TRBJ1-5, with D unclear. Trimming stripped 8 bases from V and 6 bases from J, with 8 bases between. Germline CDR1 is MNHNS and CDR2 is SASEGT. The CDR3 covers 11 residues. CDR3 sequence (DNA): TGTGCCAGCGGAAATGGTCAGCCCCAGCATTTT. Protein sequence: CASGNGQPQHF.

This clonotype was picked up many times. The chain couples TRBV5-6 to TRBJ1-6, with D possibly TRBD1 on 6 matching bases. The CDR3 length is 15 residues. The germline V gene encodes CDR1 SGHDT and CDR2 YYEEEE. Trimming pared 0 bases from V and 2 bases from J, leaving 6 bases between. The CDR3 DNA reads TGTGCCAGCAGCTTGGACAGGGCCTATAATTCACCCCTCCACTTT. It translates to CASSLDRAYNSPLHF.

This clonotype came up many times. This chain uses TRBV5-1 with TRBJ2-3; 11 bases agree with TRBD2. The CDR3 consists of 15 residues. V shed 0 bases and J 4 bases; nucleotides not matched to a gene: 1. Looked up from germline, CDR1 is SGHRS and CDR2 is YFSETQ. CDR3 sequence reads: CASSLVSGGADTQYF. The CDR3 DNA reads as TGCGCCAGCAGCTTGGTTAGCGGGGGGGCAGATACGCAGTATTTT.

At least ten counts were recorded for this clonotype. The genes are TRBV29-1 and TRBJ2-2; D gene uncertain. Trimming shortened V by 7 bases and J by 5 bases, and 8 bases separated the two germline ends. Germline loops: CDR1 SQVTM, CDR2 ANQGSEA. This CDR3 has 11 amino acids. Written as DNA, the CDR3 is TGCAGCGCCCTGCGAACCGGGGAGCTGTTTTTT. Amino acids: CSALRTGELFF.

This clonotype occurred many times. This chain links TRBV19 with TRBJ1-1; D possibly corresponds to TRBD1 (5 bases). V gave up 3 bases and J gave up 11 bases, with 25 bases separating them. Germline lookup yields CDR1 LNHDA and CDR2 SQIVND (reference sequence). This CDR3 is 16 amino acids long. The CDR3 nucleotides read TGTGCCAGTAGTATTTATGAGGGGACTGTGCCCGTCCCCGCTTTCTTT. This codes for CASSIYEGTVPVPAFF.

This clonotype was recorded many times. V usage is TRBV6-4 and J usage is TRBJ1-1; perhaps TRBD1 as D (6 bases). V was trimmed by 5 bases and J by 4 bases, leaving 20 bases between them. This CDR3 is built from 16 residues. Germline CDR1 MRHNA, CDR2 SNTAGT. The CDR3: CASSHRTDHIRTEAFF. In DNA, the CDR3 is TGTGCCAGCAGTCACCGGACAGACCATATTCGCACTGAAGCTTTCTTT.

This chain joins TRBV20-1 and TRBJ1-5; D is perhaps TRBD1 (5 bases). Germline CDR1 DFQATT, CDR2 SNEGSKA (reference sequence). The CDR3 has 12 amino acids. Trimming cost V 4 bases and J 7 bases, with 11 bases left between them. In DNA, the CDR3 is TGCAGTGCTAAACAGGAATCGCAGCCCCAGCATTTT. Amino acids: CSAKQESQPQHF.

Many counts were recorded for this clonotype. This sequence joins TRBV11-2 and TRBJ2-7; D may be TRBD1 or TRBD2 (6 bases each). Germline values: CDR1 SGHAT, CDR2 FQNNGV. This CDR3 region has 15 residues. The V end lost 2 bases, the J end lost 2 bases, and 13 bases lay between the germline ends. CDR3 in amino acids: CASSLPGGRPYEQYF. The DNA for the CDR3 is TGTGCCAGCAGCTTACCCGGGGGCCGGCCCTACGAGCAGTACTTC.

In its sample, this clonotype was seen many times. V and J are TRBV19 and TRBJ1-5; D uncertain. CDR3 length: 16 residues. V was trimmed by 4 bases and J by 0 bases, leaving 13 bases between them. The germline gives CDR1 LNHDA, CDR2 SQIVND (reference sequence). CDR3 coding DNA: TGTGCCAGTAGTAACCCGATACTGTATAGCAATCAGCCCCAGCATTTT. This codes for CASSNPILYSNQPQHF.

This clonotype showed up many times. The V gene is TRBV7-8, the J gene TRBJ2-5; no firm D call. The CDR3 has 10 amino acids. CDR1 is SGHVS, CDR2 FQNEAQ, per germline. V was pared by 4 bases and J by 6 bases, with 3 bases between. CDR3 nucleotide sequence: TGTGCCAGCAGCTCGAAGACCCAGTACTTC. Its protein product is CASSSKTQYF.

V and J are TRBV7-8 and TRBJ2-5; the D gene is possibly TRBD1 (5 bases). Germline assignment: CDR1 SGHVS and CDR2 FQNEAQ. The germline V and J ends were trimmed by 3 bases and 4 bases, with 21 bases remaining between them. The CDR3 loop spans 17 amino acids. CDR3 region: CASSFQNLGRRGETQYF. In nucleotides, the CDR3 is TGTGCCAGCAGCTTCCAAAATCTCGGACGTAGGGGAGAGACCCAGTACTTC.

In this sample, this clonotype turned up many times. This chain uses TRBV29-1 with TRBJ1-1; the D gene is possibly TRBD1 (5 bases). This CDR3 is 12 amino acids long. CDR1 and CDR2 from the germline V gene are SQVTM and ANQGSEA. Trimming cost V 7 bases and J 8 bases, with 17 bases left between them. DNA of the CDR3: TGCAGCGGTGGCCTTGTTCAGGGAGAAGCTTTCTTT. This translates into CSGGLVQGEAFF.

This clonotype has a count of ten or more. This chain links TRBV20-1 with TRBJ2-2, with a possible D match to TRBD1 (7 bases). Per germline, CDR1 DFQATT and CDR2 SNEGSKA (reference sequence). V was shortened by 6 bases and J by 6 bases, with 17 bases between the two germline ends. CDR3 size: 14 residues. CDR3 sequence reads: CSATDREVAGELFF. DNA for the CDR3: TGCAGTGCCACAGACAGGGAGGTGGCCGGGGAGCTGTTTTTT.

This clonotype has at least ten counts. The chain combines TRBV25-1 with TRBJ1-5; D unresolved. Germline V gives CDR1 MGHDK, CDR2 SYGVNS. Trimming took off 1 base at V and 3 bases at J, with 22 bases between the two ends. The CDR3 length is 19 residues. In nucleotides, the CDR3 is TGTGCCAGCAGTGAATTGGTCGCAGCCCCGACTAGATCCAATCAGCCCCAGCATTTT. Its protein product is CASSELVAAPTRSNQPQHF.

The chain recombines TRBV5-1 with TRBJ2-1; 9 bases are a match to TRBD2. The CDR3 is 15 residues long. The V gene end was trimmed by 2 bases and the J gene end by 8 bases; junction bases not matched to a gene: 8. Germline V gives CDR1 SGHRS, CDR2 YFSETQ. CDR3 protein: CASSFVSGRSDEQFF. For the CDR3, the DNA is TGCGCCAGCAGCTTCGTTAGCGGGAGAAGCGATGAGCAGTTCTTC.

Of note for this clonotype: It differs at one base from a far larger clone, so likely a read error. V is TRBV5-3 and J is TRBJ2-1; D is unclear. TRBV5-3 is placed among ORFs of uncertain function. The CDR3 runs 15 residues. The CDR3 spells CSSSSLTRAYNEQFF. The CDR3 nucleotides are TGTTCCAGCAGCTCTCTCACAAGGGCCTACAATGAGCAGTTCTTC.

The chain has TRBV21-1 and TRBJ2-7; the D call TRBD2 from the table was never checked on the DNA. TRBV21-1 is a documented pseudogene. There are 18 residues in the CDR3. CDR3 loop: CASSKARGLAGGPHEQYF. Here the CDR3 DNA reads TGTGCCAGCAGCAAAGCGCGCGGACTAGCGGGAGGGCCTCACGAGCAGTACTTC.

This clonotype was detected many times. The J gene is TRBJ2-7, the V gene TRBV13; D unresolved. Germline values: CDR1 PRHDT, CDR2 FYEKMQ (reference sequence). This CDR3 contains 13 residues. The V gene lost 1 base and the J gene lost 2 bases, with 6 bases spanning the gap. The CDR3 DNA sequence: TGTGCCAGCAGCTTAGTGACCGCCTACGAGCAGTACTTC. Residues: CASSLVTAYEQYF.

This clonotype was counted many times. The chain joins TRBV5-1 to TRBJ1-6; D call uncertain. This CDR3 is 13 amino acids long. Per germline, CDR1 SGHRS and CDR2 YFSETQ. Trimming stripped 0 bases from V and 7 bases from J, with 5 bases between. The CDR3 region is CASSLGANSPLHF. As DNA, the CDR3 is TGCGCCAGCAGCTTGGGGGCAAATTCACCCCTCCACTTT.

The chain couples TRBV21-1 to TRBJ2-3; TRBD1 is the table's D call and was not checked against the DNA. TRBV21-1 is assigned pseudogene status. The CDR3 extends over 16 amino acids. For the CDR3, the DNA is TGTGCCAGCAGCAAGGTATGGGGGACAAGCACAGATACGCAGTATTTT. Its translation: CASSKVWGTSTDTQYF.